A single sample is the source of the 9 T cell receptor beta chains below, sequenced in a study of regulatory T cells in long-lasting Graves disease. The authors built TCR beta libraries using iRepertoire HTBI primers and Arm-PCR of CDR3 regions. TCRdb itself ran the multiplex PCR reads through MiXCR, one entry per CDR3 protein. The table lists about 530,000 distinct CDR3 sequences, roughly 16% of them singletons. Time point defined: newly diagnosed GD, antithyroid drugs for less than 3 months. The TCR library was made from RNA extracted from PBMCs. This same sample was also taken into another study, of T cells in Graves' hyperthyroidism and ophthalmopathy.

The material sequenced was peripheral blood mononuclear cells (PBMCs), taken at new diagnosis, from a patient treated with antithyroid drugs. All receptors come from a woman aged 35-65 years with Graves disease.

This clonotype was counted many times. The rearrangement links TRBV2 to TRBJ2-1, with 7 nucleotides matching TRBD2. V was pared by 6 bases and J by 0 bases, with 5 bases of the junction left unmatched. Germline assignment: CDR1 SNHLY and CDR2 FYNNEI. The CDR3 has 15 amino acids. The CDR3 DNA reads as TGTGCCAGCAGGAAGCGGGGAAGCTCCTACAATGAGCAGTTCTTC. Translated, it gives CASRKRGSSYNEQFF.

This clonotype came up many times. The V and J genes are TRBV5-1 and TRBJ2-1; 7 bases line up with TRBD2. Per the germline V gene, CDR1 is SGHRS and CDR2 is YFSETQ. The CDR3 runs to 14 residues. J was trimmed by 8 bases and V by 1 base; bases with no gene match: 6. CDR3 sequence reads: CASSLIRTRDEQFF. DNA of the CDR3: TGCGCCAGCAGCTTGATTCGGACTAGGGATGAGCAGTTCTTC.

Comments on this clonotype: Being one base from a much bigger clone, this may be a read error. The chain recombines TRBV7-2 with TRBJ2-1; TRBD1 matches at 11 bases. Trimming removed 6 bases from V and 6 bases from J; junction bases left unmatched: 7. Germline assignment: CDR1 SGHTA and CDR2 FQGNSA. The CDR3 has 15 amino acids. CDR3 sequence reads: CASRPGGTGGNEQFF. The CDR3 DNA sequence: TGTGCCAGCAGACCCGGCGGGACAGGGGGCAATGAGCAGTTCTTC.

V and J are TRBV7-2 and TRBJ1-2; no reliable D call. The CDR3 has 15 residues. Germline assignment: CDR1 SGHTA and CDR2 FQGNSA. Trimming left V 5 bases short and J 7 bases short, with 20 bases between. The DNA of the CDR3 is TGTGCCAGCAGCCCCGCAGGAGGAGACTCGGGTGGCTACACCTTC. Its protein is CASSPAGGDSGGYTF.

J is TRBJ2-1 and V is TRBV14; D may be TRBD2 (6 bases). Looked up from germline, CDR1 is SGHDN and CDR2 is FVKESK. The CDR3 consists of 12 residues. V lost 4 bases and J lost 13, with 14 bases in between. The CDR3 nucleotides are TGTGCCAGCAGCCCCTCCAGGGAGGTTCAGTTCTTC. Amino acid sequence: CASSPSREVQFF.

A note on this clonotype: One base away lies a much larger clone, so this may be a sequencing read error. V gene TRBV12-5 combines with J gene TRBJ2-7; perhaps TRBD1 as D (7 bases). The CDR3 has 16 amino acids. Germline loops: CDR1 LGHNT, CDR2 FRNRAP. DNA of the CDR3: TGTGCTAGTGGTTTGGTACGGGCAGGGGGGTCCTACGAGCAGTGCTTC. Amino acid sequence: CASGLVRAGGSYEQCF.

The sample holds many counts of this clonotype. The chain carries TRBV2 and TRBJ1-1, with 7 bases lining up with TRBD1. Trimming removed 5 bases from V and 4 bases from J; junction bases left unmatched: 4. This CDR3 is built from 13 residues. The germline V gene has CDR1 SNHLY and CDR2 FYNNEI. CDR3 loop: CASSTGVGTEAFF. CDR3 DNA: TGTGCCAGCAGTACAGGGGTGGGCACTGAAGCTTTCTTT.

This clonotype was seen many times. The rearrangement links TRBV6-1 to TRBJ2-7, with 13 bases that match TRBD2. The CDR3 runs 17 residues. The V and J ends lost 6 bases and 3 bases, in that order; junction bases with no gene match: 11. Germline CDR1 and CDR2: MNHNS and SASEGT. The CDR3 protein is CASSQTPTSGGIYEQYF. DNA for the CDR3: TGTGCCAGCAGCCAAACCCCGACTAGCGGGGGGATCTACGAGCAGTACTTC.

Concerning this clonotype itself: A much larger clone differs by one base, so this may be a read error. Given the absence of the conserved phenylalanine or tryptophan at the CDR3 end, a read error is likely. The V and J genes are TRBV24-1 and TRBJ1-1; no firm D call. The CDR3 extends over 11 amino acids. V dropped 3 bases and J dropped 8 bases, with 6 bases sitting between them. Germline values: CDR1 KGHDR, CDR2 SFDVKD. The CDR3 DNA sequence: TGTGCCACCAGTGATGGAAGGGAAGCTTTCCTT. Amino acid sequence: CATSDGREAFL.